The entry that follows covers one T cell receptor (beta chain) sequence. Its antigen is unidentified. The data are from a study of T cell responses to AZD1222 COVID-19 vaccine. Data came from immunoSEQ multiplex PCR; TCRdb stores just in-frame clones and leaves some out. The top ten hold 3.5% to 4.5% of the sample, which has around 100,000 clones, about 87% seen once. The study's findings and limits: Researchers took repertoire samples only after the peak T cell response had come. Most donors were white British, females outnumbered males, and clonal diversity was possibly underestimated.

The sequences come from peripheral blood, collected on day 0 of MenACWY control vaccination. This receptor was identified in an adult in good health.

The CDR3 region has the DNA TGTGCCAGTAGTGAGCCAGGGGGCGCAGGAGGGGAGACCCAGTACTTC. This translates into CASSEPGGAGGETQYF. This chain links TRBV19 with TRBJ2-5, with 8 bases lining up with TRBD1. This CDR3 contains 16 residues. Losses at the gene ends were 5 bases for V and 5 bases for J; bases not matched to a gene: 13. Germline CDR1 LNHDA, CDR2 SQIVND (reference sequence).